What follows are 20 T cell receptor beta chains derived from one specimen sequenced in a study of radiotherapy plus CTLA-4 blockade in lung cancer. This table comes from immunoSEQ multiplex PCR, and its TCRdb copy is limited to in-frame clones, with some not included. The table lists tens of thousands of clones, 65% to 85% of them singletons, with 2.9% in the top ten. Sequencing used peripheral blood, obtained from a patient treated with radiotherapy plus ipilimumab. These receptors originate from a human donor with non-small cell lung cancer who had a complete response to radiotherapy plus ipilimumab.

The rearrangement links TRBV14 to TRBJ2-5, with a tentative D call TRBD1 (6 bases). The J call may be incorrect, as the DNA end agrees better with TRBJ2-7. CDR1 and CDR2 from the germline V gene are SGHDN and FVKESK. The CDR3 is 15 amino acids. CDR3 in DNA: TGTGCCAGCAGCCTCGGACAGTGGCCCTTCTACGAGCAGTACTTC. Protein: CASSLGQWPFYEQYF.

With regard to this clone: Germline is not matched at one junction end, which may reflect a read error. The gene calls are TRBV6-1 and TRBJ2-1, with a tentative D call TRBD2 (5 bases). Looked up from germline, CDR1 is MNHNS and CDR2 is SASEGT. The CDR3 totals 13 residues. CDR3 nucleotide sequence: TGTGCCAGCAGTACACCGACATCGAGGGAGCCGTTCTTC. It specifies CASSTPTSREPFF.

The chain has TRBV5-5 and TRBJ2-5, with a possible D match to TRBD2 (7 bases). Looked up from germline, CDR1 is SGHKS and CDR2 is YYEKEE (reference sequence). V gave up 1 base and J gave up 5 bases, with 15 bases separating them. The CDR3 sequence is 15 residues long. The CDR3 sequence: CASSLRGGAVETQYF. DNA for the CDR3: TGTGCCAGCAGCTTGAGGGGGGGGGCCGTGGAGACCCAGTACTTC.

The rearrangement joins TRBV7-2 to TRBJ2-2; 7 bases match TRBD1. This CDR3 comprises 14 residues. The germline gives CDR1 SGHTA, CDR2 FQGNSA. The ends lost 7 bases at V and 7 bases at J; junction bases unmatched: 9. CDR3 nucleotides: TGTGCCAGCATTCAGAACAGGGGCGGCGGGGAGCTGTTTTTT. This translates into CASIQNRGGGELFF.

This sequence joins TRBV18 and TRBJ2-3, with 7 bases fitting TRBD2. The J segment lost 0 bases and the V segment lost 3 bases, leaving 3 bases of the junction unmatched. The CDR3 is made up of 15 amino acids. Germline loops: CDR1 KGHSH, CDR2 LQKENI. The CDR3 bases are TGTGCCAGCTCACCTAGCGGGCGTAGCACAGATACGCAGTATTTT. It yields the protein CASSPSGRSTDTQYF.

The chain uses TRBV28 and TRBJ2-1; 8 nucleotides agree with TRBD1. The CDR3 totals 13 residues. The V gene end was trimmed by 6 bases and the J gene end by 8 bases; junction bases not matched to a gene: 6. Germline V lookup: CDR1 MDHEN, CDR2 SYDVKM. DNA for the CDR3: TGTGCCAGCAGGGCAGGGGGCGGCGATGAGCAGTTCTTC. It specifies CASRAGGGDEQFF.

The rearrangement uses TRBV7-9 and TRBJ2-7; 8 bases line up with TRBD1. CDR3 size: 16 residues. CDR1 is SEHNR and CDR2 is FQNEAQ in the germline V gene (reference sequence). Trimming removed 1 base from V and 7 bases from J; junction bases left unmatched: 12. The CDR3 spells CASSLGTRAGGGEQYF. Written as DNA, the CDR3 is TGTGCCAGCAGCTTAGGGACCCGGGCAGGGGGCGGTGAGCAGTACTTC.

The V call is TRBV10-3, the J call TRBJ2-7; TRBD1 agrees at 7 bases. The CDR3 is made up of 11 amino acids. From germline, CDR1 is ENHRY and CDR2 SYGVKD. V lost 10 bases, J lost 3 bases, and 3 bases stayed unmatched. CDR3 amino acids: CATGGVYEQYF. The CDR3 coding sequence is TGTGCCACAGGGGGAGTCTACGAGCAGTACTTC.

The V call is TRBV27, the J call TRBJ1-1; D remains ambiguous. Germline V lookup: CDR1 MNHEY, CDR2 SMNVEV (reference sequence). The CDR3 totals 13 residues. V lost 5 bases, J lost 11 bases, and 18 bases lay in between. The CDR3 region has the DNA TGTGCCAGCAGTCCCGAGGTCCCGAGGAGGGCTTTCTTT. It yields the protein CASSPEVPRRAFF.

The V and J genes are TRBV27 and TRBJ1-2; D call uncertain. CDR3 length: 16 amino acids. Germline V gene sequence: CDR1 MNHEY, CDR2 SMNVEV (reference sequence). The V end lost 0 bases, the J end lost 4 bases, and 15 bases lay between the germline ends. The CDR3 loop is CASSLSVGDLVYGYTF. For the CDR3, the DNA is TGTGCCAGCAGTTTATCTGTCGGGGATCTAGTCTATGGCTACACCTTC.

The J gene is TRBJ1-2, the V gene TRBV28, with TRBD1 matching 9 bases. The CDR3 loop spans 14 amino acids. Germline CDR1 reads MDHEN; CDR2 reads SYDVKM. Trimming at V came to 4 bases and at J to 7 bases, leaving 7 bases not matched to a gene. This chain's CDR3 is CASSSLETGGGYTF. Here the CDR3 DNA reads TGTGCCAGCAGTTCCTTGGAGACAGGGGGTGGCTACACCTTC.

CDR3 coding DNA: TGTGCCAGCAGTTTATTAGGGGGTTGGGATGGCTACACCTTC. Translating it yields CASSLLGGWDGYTF. The chain joins TRBV28 to TRBJ1-2; a weak D match, TRBD1 (6 bases). Per germline, CDR1 MDHEN and CDR2 SYDVKM. The ends were cut back, 1 base at V and 6 bases at J, with 12 bases in the middle. This CDR3 has 14 amino acids.

This chain joins TRBV11-2 and TRBJ1-1, with TRBD1 identical over 8 bases. Germline V gives CDR1 SGHAT, CDR2 FQNNGV. The CDR3 spans 16 residues. The V segment lost 5 bases and the J segment 0 bases; nucleotides outside the gene matches: 8. CDR3 in amino acids: CASSPWDRSMNTEAFF. The CDR3 bases are TGTGCCAGCAGCCCCTGGGACAGGTCTATGAACACTGAAGCTTTCTTT.

The gene calls are TRBV6-6 and TRBJ2-1; the match to TRBD2 covers 8 bases. CDR1 is MNHNY and CDR2 is SVGAGI in the germline V gene (reference sequence). The CDR3 extends over 15 amino acids. Trimming removed 2 bases from V and 9 bases from J; junction bases left unmatched: 9. Written as DNA, the CDR3 is TGTGCCAGCAGTTACGCGCGTGTTGCGGGGGGTGAGCAGTTCTTC. Amino acids: CASSYARVAGGEQFF.

V gene TRBV6-5 combines with J gene TRBJ2-7; D is perhaps TRBD1 (6 bases). The V end lost 6 bases, the J end lost 2 bases, and 14 bases lay between the germline ends. The V gene's germline CDR1 is MNHEY and CDR2 SVGAGI. The CDR3 is made up of 14 amino acids. This CDR3 reads CASRPTGHPYEQYF. In DNA, the CDR3 is TGTGCCAGCAGGCCTACAGGGCACCCCTACGAGCAGTACTTC.

The chain links TRBV9 to TRBJ2-5, with D possibly being TRBD1 (6 bases). Trimming removed 4 bases from V and 2 bases from J, with 9 bases in between. The CDR3 has 13 amino acids. Germline loops: CDR1 SGDLS, CDR2 YYNGEE. CDR3 protein: CASSTDSQETQYF. The CDR3 DNA follows: TGTGCCAGCAGCACGGACAGTCAAGAGACCCAGTACTTC.

Only one count was recorded for this clone. The V and J genes are TRBV4-1 and TRBJ1-5, with 7 positions matching TRBD1. The CDR3 extends over 16 amino acids. From germline, CDR1 is MGHRA and CDR2 YSYEKL. J lost 5 bases, V lost 1 base, and 8 bases had no gene match. The CDR3 loop reads CASSQGDSGAHQPQHF. Written as DNA, the CDR3 is TGCGCCAGCAGCCAAGGGGACAGCGGAGCCCATCAGCCCCAGCATTTT.

This chain uses TRBV10-1 with TRBJ1-6, with 9 bases fitting TRBD1. Per germline, CDR1 WNHNN and CDR2 SYGVQD (reference sequence). Trimming took 4 bases from V and 4 from J; bases not matched to a gene: 2. CDR3 length: 15 residues. The CDR3 DNA sequence: TGCGCCAGCAGTGCCGGACAGGGGTATAATTCACCCCTCCACTTT. It is translated as CASSAGQGYNSPLHF.

V gene TRBV5-1 combines with J gene TRBJ1-2; perhaps TRBD1 as D (5 bases). Germline-derived CDR1 and CDR2 are SGHRS and YFSETQ. The CDR3 runs to 13 residues. Trimming removed 9 bases from V and 2 bases from J, with 14 bases in between. The CDR3 is CATGLPGNYGYTF. The CDR3 region has the DNA TGCGCCACGGGCCTCCCAGGGAACTATGGCTACACCTTC. The full variable domain, its missing parts supplied by reference TRBV5-1 and TRBJ1-2, is KAGVTQTPRYLIKTRGQQVTLSCSPISGHRSVSWYQQTPGQGLQFLFEYFSETQRNKGNFPGRFSGRQFSNSRSEMNVSTLELGDSALYLCATGLPGNYGYTFGSGTRLTVV.

This chain uses TRBV7-2 with TRBJ2-7, with a possible D match to TRBD1 (6 bases). With 1 base removed from V and 0 bases from J, the gap between germline ends came to 7 bases. CDR1 is SGHTA, CDR2 FQGNSA, per germline. The CDR3 is 14 residues long. The DNA of the CDR3 is TGTGCCAGCAGCTTAGGGACAGTCTCCTACGAGCAGTACTTC. Translated: CASSLGTVSYEQYF.